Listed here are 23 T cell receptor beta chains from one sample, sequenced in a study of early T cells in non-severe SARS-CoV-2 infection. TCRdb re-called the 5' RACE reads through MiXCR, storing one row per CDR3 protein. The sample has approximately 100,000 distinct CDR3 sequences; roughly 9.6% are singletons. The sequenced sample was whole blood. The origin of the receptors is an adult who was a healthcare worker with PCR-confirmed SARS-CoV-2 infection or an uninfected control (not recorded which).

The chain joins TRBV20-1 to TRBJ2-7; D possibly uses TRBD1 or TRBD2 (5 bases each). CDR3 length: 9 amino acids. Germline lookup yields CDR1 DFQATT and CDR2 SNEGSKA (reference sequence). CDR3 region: CCFGAEQYF. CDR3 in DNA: TGCTGCTTCGGGGCCGAGCAGTACTTC.

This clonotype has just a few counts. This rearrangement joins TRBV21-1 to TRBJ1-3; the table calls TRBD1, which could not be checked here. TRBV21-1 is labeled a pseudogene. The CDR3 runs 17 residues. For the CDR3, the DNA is TGTGCCAGCAGCCCGGAGGTTGCCACAGGGAAGGGAAACACCATATATTTT. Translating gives CASSPEVATGKGNTIYF.

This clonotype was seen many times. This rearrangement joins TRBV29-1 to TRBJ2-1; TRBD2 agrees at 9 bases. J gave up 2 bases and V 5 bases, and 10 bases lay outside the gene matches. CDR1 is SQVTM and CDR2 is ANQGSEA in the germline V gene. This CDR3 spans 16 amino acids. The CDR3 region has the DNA TGCAGCGTTTCACCTAGCGGGATCCCTACCTACAATGAGCAGTTCTTC. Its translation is CSVSPSGIPTYNEQFF.

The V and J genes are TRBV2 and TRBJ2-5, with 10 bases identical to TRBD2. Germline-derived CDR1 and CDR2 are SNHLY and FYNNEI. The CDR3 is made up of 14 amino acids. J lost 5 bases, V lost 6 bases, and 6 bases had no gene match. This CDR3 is CASRGTSVMETQYF. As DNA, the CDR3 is TGTGCCAGCAGGGGGACTAGCGTAATGGAGACCCAGTACTTC.

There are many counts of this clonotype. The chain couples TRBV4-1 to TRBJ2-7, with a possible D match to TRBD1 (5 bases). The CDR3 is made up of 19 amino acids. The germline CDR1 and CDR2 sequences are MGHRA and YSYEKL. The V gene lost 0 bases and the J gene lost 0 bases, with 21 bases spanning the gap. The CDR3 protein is CASSQERKGNGRSSYEQYF. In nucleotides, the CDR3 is TGCGCCAGCAGCCAAGAGAGGAAGGGGAACGGTCGAAGCTCCTACGAGCAGTACTTC.

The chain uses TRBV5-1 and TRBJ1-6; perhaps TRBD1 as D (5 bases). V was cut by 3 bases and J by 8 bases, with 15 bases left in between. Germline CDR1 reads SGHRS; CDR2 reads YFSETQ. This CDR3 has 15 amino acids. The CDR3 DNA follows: TGCGCCAGCAGCTGGGCGACGGGGCTGGATTCACCCCTCCACTTT. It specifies CASSWATGLDSPLHF.

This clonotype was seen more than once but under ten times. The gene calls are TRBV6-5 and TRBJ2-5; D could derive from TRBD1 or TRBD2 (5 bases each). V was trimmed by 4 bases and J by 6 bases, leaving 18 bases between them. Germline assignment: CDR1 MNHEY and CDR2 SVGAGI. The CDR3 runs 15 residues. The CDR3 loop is CASSSRGAGLKTQYF. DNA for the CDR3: TGTGCCAGCAGTTCCCGGGGAGCAGGGTTGAAGACCCAGTACTTC.

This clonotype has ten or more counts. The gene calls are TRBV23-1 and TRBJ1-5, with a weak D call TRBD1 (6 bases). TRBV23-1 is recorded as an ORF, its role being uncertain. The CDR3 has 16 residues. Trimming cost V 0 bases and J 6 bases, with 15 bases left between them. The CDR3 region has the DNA TGCGCCAGCAGTCAATCGCGGGTTACAGGGACTCAGCCCCAGCATTTT. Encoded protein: CASSQSRVTGTQPQHF.

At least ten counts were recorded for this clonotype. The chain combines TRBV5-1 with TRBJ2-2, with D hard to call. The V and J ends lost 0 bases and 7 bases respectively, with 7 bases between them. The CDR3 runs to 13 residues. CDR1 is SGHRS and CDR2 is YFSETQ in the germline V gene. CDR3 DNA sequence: TGCGCCAGCAGCTTGGACCCTGGCGGGGAGCTGTTTTTT. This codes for CASSLDPGGELFF.

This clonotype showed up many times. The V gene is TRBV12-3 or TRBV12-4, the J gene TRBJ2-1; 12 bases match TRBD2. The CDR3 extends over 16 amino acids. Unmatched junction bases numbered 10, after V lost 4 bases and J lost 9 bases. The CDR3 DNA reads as TGTGCCAGCAGTTCCCAAGCTAGCGGGAGGGCCCTTGAGCAGTTCTTC. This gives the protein CASSSQASGRALEQFF.

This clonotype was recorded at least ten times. In DNA form, the CDR3 reads TGTGCCAGCAGTTTTGGGACTAGCGGCACGGGCACAGATACGCAGTATTTT. This codes for CASSFGTSGTGTDTQYF. V is TRBV12-3 or TRBV12-4 and J is TRBJ2-3; 11 bases align to TRBD2. Trimming cost V 3 bases and J 1 base; bases outside gene matches: 6. This CDR3 has 17 amino acids.

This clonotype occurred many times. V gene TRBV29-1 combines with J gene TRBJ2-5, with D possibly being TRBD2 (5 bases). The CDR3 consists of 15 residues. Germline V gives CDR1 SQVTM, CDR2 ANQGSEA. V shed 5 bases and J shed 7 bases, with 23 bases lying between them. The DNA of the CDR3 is TGCAGCGTTATCCGGTCGACCGGGGATTTAGGGACCCAGTACTTC. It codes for CSVIRSTGDLGTQYF.

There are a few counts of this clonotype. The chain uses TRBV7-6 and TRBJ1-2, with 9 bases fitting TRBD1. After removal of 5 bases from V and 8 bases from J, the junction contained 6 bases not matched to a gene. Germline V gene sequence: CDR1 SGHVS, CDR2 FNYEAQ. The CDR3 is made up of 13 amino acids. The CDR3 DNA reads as TGTGCCAGCAGCGCCGGACAGGGGAGCGGCTACACCTTC. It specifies CASSAGQGSGYTF.

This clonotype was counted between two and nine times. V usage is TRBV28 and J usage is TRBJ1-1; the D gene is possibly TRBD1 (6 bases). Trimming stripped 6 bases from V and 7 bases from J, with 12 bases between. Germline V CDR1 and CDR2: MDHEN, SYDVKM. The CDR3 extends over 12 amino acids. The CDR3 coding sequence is TGTGCCAGCAGCCCCCAGGGGCTTGAAGCTTTCTTT. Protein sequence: CASSPQGLEAFF.

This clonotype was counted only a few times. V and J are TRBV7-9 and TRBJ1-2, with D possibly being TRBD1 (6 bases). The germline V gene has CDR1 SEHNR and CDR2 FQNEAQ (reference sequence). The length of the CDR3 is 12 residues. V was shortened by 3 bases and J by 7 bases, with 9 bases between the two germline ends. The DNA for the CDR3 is TGTGCCAGCAGCTTGGGGGCGTCTGGCTACACCTTC. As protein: CASSLGASGYTF.

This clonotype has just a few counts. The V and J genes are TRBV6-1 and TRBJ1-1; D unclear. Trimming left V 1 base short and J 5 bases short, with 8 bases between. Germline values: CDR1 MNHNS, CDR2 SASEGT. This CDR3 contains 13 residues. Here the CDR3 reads CASSEVRITEAFF. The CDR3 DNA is TGTGCCAGCAGTGAAGTAAGAATTACTGAAGCTTTCTTT.

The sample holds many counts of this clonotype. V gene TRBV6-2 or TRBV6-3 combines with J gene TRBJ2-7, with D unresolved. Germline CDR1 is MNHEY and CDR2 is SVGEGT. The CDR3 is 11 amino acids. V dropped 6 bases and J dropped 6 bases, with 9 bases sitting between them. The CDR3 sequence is CASSPLGEQYF. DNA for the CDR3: TGTGCCAGCAGCCCTCTTGGCGAGCAGTACTTC.

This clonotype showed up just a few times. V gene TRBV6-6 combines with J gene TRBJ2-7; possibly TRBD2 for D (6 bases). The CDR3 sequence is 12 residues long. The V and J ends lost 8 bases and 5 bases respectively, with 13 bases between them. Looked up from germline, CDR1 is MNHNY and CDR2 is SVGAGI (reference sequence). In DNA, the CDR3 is TGTGCCAGCCGACTAGGGGTAGACGAGCAGTACTTC. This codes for CASRLGVDEQYF.

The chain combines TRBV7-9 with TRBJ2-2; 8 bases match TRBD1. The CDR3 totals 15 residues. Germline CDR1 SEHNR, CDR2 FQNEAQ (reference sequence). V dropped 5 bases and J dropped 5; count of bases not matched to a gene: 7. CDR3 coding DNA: TGTGCCAGCAGCCCAACAACAGGGGGAACCGGGGAGCTGTTTTTT. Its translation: CASSPTTGGTGELFF. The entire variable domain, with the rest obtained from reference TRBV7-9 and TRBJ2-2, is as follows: DTGVSQNPRHKITKRGQNVTFRCDPISEHNRLYWYRQTLGQGPEFLTYFQNEAQLEKSRLLSDRFSAERPKGSFSTLEIQRTEQGDSAMYLCASSPTTGGTGELFFGEGSRLTVL.

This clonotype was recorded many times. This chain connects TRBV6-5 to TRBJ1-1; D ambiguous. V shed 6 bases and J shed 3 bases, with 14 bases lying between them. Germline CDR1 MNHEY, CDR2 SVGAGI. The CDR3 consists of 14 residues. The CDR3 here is CASRVRLTDTEAFF. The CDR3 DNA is TGTGCCAGCAGGGTTAGGCTCACGGACACTGAAGCTTTCTTT.

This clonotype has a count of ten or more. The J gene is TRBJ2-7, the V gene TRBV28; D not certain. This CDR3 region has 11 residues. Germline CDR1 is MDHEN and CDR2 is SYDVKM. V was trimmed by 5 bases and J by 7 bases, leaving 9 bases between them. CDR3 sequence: CASSPSAEQYF. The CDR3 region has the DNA TGTGCCAGCAGTCCCTCCGCTGAGCAGTACTTC.

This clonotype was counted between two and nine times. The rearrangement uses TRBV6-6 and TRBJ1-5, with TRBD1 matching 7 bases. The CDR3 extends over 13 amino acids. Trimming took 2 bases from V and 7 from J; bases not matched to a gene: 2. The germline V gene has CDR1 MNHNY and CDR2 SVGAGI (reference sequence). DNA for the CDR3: TGTGCCAGCAGTTACGCCAGGGGGCAGCCCCAGCATTTT. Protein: CASSYARGQPQHF.

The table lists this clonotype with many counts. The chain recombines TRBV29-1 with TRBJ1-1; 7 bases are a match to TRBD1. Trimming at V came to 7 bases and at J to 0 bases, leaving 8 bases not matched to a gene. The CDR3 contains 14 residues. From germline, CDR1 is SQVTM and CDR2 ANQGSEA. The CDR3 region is CSARGGNMNTEAFF. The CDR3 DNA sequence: TGCAGCGCGCGAGGGGGCAACATGAACACTGAAGCTTTCTTT.